Following are 25 T cell receptor beta chains from one sample sequenced in a study of T cell responses to AZD1222 COVID-19 vaccine. The data were produced by immunoSEQ multiplex PCR, yet TCRdb's version contains in-frame clones alone and is incomplete. The repertoire includes roughly 110,000 clones, roughly 87% of them detected once, and roughly 4.3% sits in the top ten. The starting material was peripheral blood, obtained on day 0 of AZD1222 vaccination. These receptors originate from an adult in good health.

CDR3 sequence (DNA): TGTGCCAGCAGTTTAAACTATGGCTACACCTTC. Translation: CASSLNYGYTF. This rearrangement joins TRBV28 to TRBJ1-2; D gene unclear. This CDR3 spans 11 amino acids. Between the trimmed V and J ends, which lost 2 bases and 2 bases, there was a span of 0 bases. Germline V gene data show CDR1 as MDHEN and CDR2 as SYDVKM.

This chain links TRBV6-2 or TRBV6-3 with TRBJ2-1; 15 nucleotides align to TRBD2. CDR1 is MNHEY and CDR2 is SVGEGT in the germline V gene. V trimming: 5 bases; J trimming: 7 bases; junction bases outside the gene matches: 9. The CDR3 is made up of 17 amino acids. CDR3 in DNA: TGTGCCAGCAGTCTCGGGGGACTAGCGGGAGGAGTGAATGAGCAGTTCTTC. Translation gives CASSLGGLAGGVNEQFF.

This clone was observed a few times. The chain has TRBV5-1 and TRBJ1-4; 11 nucleotides match TRBD1. The V and J ends lost 1 base and 7 bases, in that order; junction bases with no gene match: 3. Germline V lookup: CDR1 SGHRS, CDR2 YFSETQ. This CDR3 is built from 15 residues. Here the CDR3 reads CASSLRTGGGEKLFF. In DNA form, the CDR3 reads TGCGCCAGCAGCTTGAGGACAGGGGGCGGTGAAAAACTGTTTTTT.

V gene TRBV18 combines with J gene TRBJ2-7, with TRBD2 as a possible D gene (6 bases). The V end was cut by 3 bases, the J end by 7 bases, with 13 bases between. Germline V gene data show CDR1 as KGHSH and CDR2 as LQKENI. The CDR3 consists of 13 residues. This chain's CDR3 is CASSPMRAGEQYF. CDR3 bases: TGTGCCAGCTCACCGATGAGGGCGGGAGAGCAGTACTTC.

This clone appeared a single time. The chain carries TRBV19 and TRBJ2-3, with TRBD1 matching 7 bases. The ends lost 4 bases at V and 4 bases at J; junction bases unmatched: 8. The CDR3 consists of 15 residues. In germline, CDR1 is LNHDA, CDR2 SQIVND (reference sequence). CDR3 sequence reads: CASSKGQVYSDTQYF. CDR3 DNA sequence: TGTGCCAGTAGTAAAGGACAGGTTTACTCAGATACGCAGTATTTT.

The chain recombines TRBV30 with TRBJ1-2, with TRBD1 matching 8 bases. V trimming: 2 bases; J trimming: 5 bases; junction bases outside the gene matches: 10. This CDR3 has 15 amino acids. Germline V gene lookup returns CDR1 GTSNPN and CDR2 SVGIG (reference sequence). In DNA form, the CDR3 reads TGTGCCTGGAGTCCTGGACAGGGAGGGGGATATGGCTACACCTTC. Its translation is CAWSPGQGGGYGYTF.

The J gene is TRBJ1-2, the V gene TRBV4-3; D unclear. CDR1 and CDR2 from the germline V gene are LGHNA and YSLEER. The CDR3 is 15 residues long. The V end was cut by 0 bases, the J end by 7 bases, with 15 bases between. The CDR3 reads CASSQDGVPMGGYTF. CDR3 nucleotides: TGCGCCAGCAGCCAAGACGGAGTACCAATGGGTGGCTACACCTTC.

The chain joins TRBV15 to TRBJ1-2, with 8 bases that match TRBD1. Germline V CDR1 and CDR2: LNHNV, YYDKDF (reference sequence). Unmatched junction bases numbered 4, after V lost 2 bases and J lost 5 bases. This CDR3 is built from 14 residues. DNA for the CDR3: TGTGCCACCAGCAGAACAGGGGGAGGGTATGGCTACACCTTC. Encoded protein: CATSRTGGGYGYTF.

The gene calls are TRBV4-3 and TRBJ2-1; perhaps TRBD1 as D (5 bases). The germline V and J ends were trimmed by 2 bases and 0 bases, with 8 bases remaining between them. The CDR3 has 15 amino acids. Per germline, CDR1 LGHNA and CDR2 YSLEER. The CDR3 bases are TGCGCCAGCAGCCAATCAGGGAACTCCTACAATGAGCAGTTCTTC. Residues: CASSQSGNSYNEQFF.

This chain joins TRBV7-6 and TRBJ2-3, with TRBD2 identical over 15 bases. The V segment lost 5 bases and the J segment 1 base; nucleotides outside the gene matches: 7. Germline CDR1 SGHVS, CDR2 FNYEAQ. The CDR3 extends over 18 amino acids. In DNA, the CDR3 is TGTGCCAGCAGCCACGGACTAGCGGGAGGGGTTGGCACAGATACGCAGTATTTT. Translating it yields CASSHGLAGGVGTDTQYF.

This rearrangement joins TRBV19 to TRBJ2-6; 9 nucleotides align to TRBD1. This CDR3 is built from 15 residues. Germline CDR1 LNHDA, CDR2 SQIVND (reference sequence). V was clipped by 7 bases and J by 3 bases; unmatched bases: 4. The CDR3, as DNA: TGTGCCAGTACACAGGGGGCGCTTGGGGCCAACGTCCTGACTTTC. It translates to CASTQGALGANVLTF.

The chain has TRBV15 and TRBJ2-1; the D call may be TRBD1 or TRBD2 (5 bases each). This CDR3 region has 13 residues. Germline lookup yields CDR1 LNHNV and CDR2 YYDKDF (reference sequence). The ends were cut back, 8 bases at V and 7 bases at J, with 15 bases in the middle. The CDR3 reads CATEGRIMNEQFF. CDR3 coding DNA: TGTGCCACCGAGGGGAGAATTATGAATGAGCAGTTCTTC. Full variable domain (outside the CDR3, taken from reference TRBV15 and TRBJ2-1): DAMVIQNPRYQVTQFGKPVTLSCSQTLNHNVMYWYQQKSSQAPKLLFHYYDKDFNNEADTPDNFQSRRPNTSFCFLDIRSPGLGDTAMYLCATEGRIMNEQFFGPGTRLTVL.

The rearrangement links TRBV6-2 or TRBV6-3 to TRBJ1-1, with D maybe TRBD1 (6 bases). V lost 2 bases and J lost 2, with 12 bases in between. This CDR3 has 15 amino acids. CDR1 and CDR2 (germline): MNHEY, SVGEGT. The CDR3 reads CASSYPVQGNTEAFF. For the CDR3, the DNA is TGTGCCAGCAGTTACCCCGTACAGGGAAACACTGAAGCTTTCTTT.

The V and J genes are TRBV4-2 and TRBJ1-4; D is unclear. Trimming removed 3 bases at V and 8 bases at J, with 4 bases between. Germline assignment: CDR1 LGHNA and CDR2 YNFKEQ. The CDR3 is 11 residues long. The CDR3 here is CASSQLEKLFF. CDR3 bases: TGTGCCAGCAGCCAGTTAGAAAAACTGTTTTTT.

This clone has a single count. The chain couples TRBV7-2 to TRBJ2-3; perhaps D is TRBD1 or TRBD2 (5 bases each). The CDR3 runs to 16 residues. Germline CDR1 is SGHTA and CDR2 is FQGNSA. V was cut by 2 bases and J by 4 bases, with 16 bases left in between. The CDR3 DNA reads as TGTGCCAGCAGCTTACGGCAGGGCCGGGAAGCAGATACGCAGTATTTT. Translated: CASSLRQGREADTQYF. Full variable domain (outside the CDR3, taken from reference TRBV7-2 and TRBJ2-3): GAGVSQSPSNKVTEKGKDVELRCDPISGHTALYWYRQSLGQGLEFLIYFQGNSAPDKSGLPSDRFSAERTGGSVSTLTIQRTQQEDSAVYLCASSLRQGREADTQYFGPGTRLTVL.

This sequence joins TRBV7-3 and TRBJ1-1; TRBD1 might be the D (5 bases). CDR1 is SGHTA and CDR2 is FQGTGA in the germline V gene. The V gene lost 2 bases and the J gene lost 3 bases, with 13 bases spanning the gap. The CDR3 contains 15 residues. This chain's CDR3 is CASSLYGRADTEAFF. The CDR3, as DNA: TGTGCCAGCAGCTTATATGGCAGGGCGGACACTGAAGCTTTCTTT. The whole variable domain, filled in from reference TRBV7-3 and TRBJ1-1, reads GAGVSQTPSNKVTEKGKYVELRCDPISGHTALYWYRQSLGQGPEFLIYFQGTGAADDSGLPNDRFFAVRPEGSVSTLKIQRTERGDSAVYLCASSLYGRADTEAFFGQGTRLTVV.

The CDR3 is CASSLLQDEKLFF. The CDR3 region has the DNA TGTGCCAGCAGCTTACTACAGGATGAAAAACTGTTTTTT. This rearrangement joins TRBV7-9 to TRBJ1-4; the D gene is possibly TRBD1 (5 bases). CDR1 and CDR2 from the germline V gene are SEHNR and FQNEAQ (reference sequence). Trimming shortened V by 2 bases and J by 6 bases, and 7 bases separated the two germline ends. The CDR3 sequence is 13 residues long. Based on the CDR3 plus reference TRBV7-9 and TRBJ1-4, the full variable domain is DTGVSQNPRHKITKRGQNVTFRCDPISEHNRLYWYRQTLGQGPEFLTYFQNEAQLEKSRLLSDRFSAERPKGSFSTLEIQRTEQGDSAMYLCASSLLQDEKLFFGSGTQLSVL.

In its sample, this clone was seen once. The V gene is TRBV5-5, the J gene TRBJ2-3; 13 bases align to TRBD2. CDR3 length: 16 amino acids. V lost 3 bases to trimming and J lost 4 bases; unmatched junction nucleotides: 5. From germline, CDR1 is SGHKS and CDR2 YYEKEE (reference sequence). The CDR3 loop is CASSYRLAGGPDTQYF. CDR3 bases: TGTGCCAGCAGCTACCGACTAGCGGGAGGACCAGATACGCAGTATTTT.

This sequence joins TRBV18 and TRBJ1-4; no reliable D call. The CDR3 loop spans 15 amino acids. The germline V gene encodes CDR1 KGHSH and CDR2 LQKENI. V lost 0 bases and J 4 bases, leaving 9 bases between the germline ends. The CDR3 nucleotides read TGTGCCAGCTCACCACCGTCAGTCGATAATGAAAAACTGTTTTTT. Residues: CASSPPSVDNEKLFF.

The chain is built from TRBV5-1 and TRBJ1-1; D remains ambiguous. CDR3 length equals 13 residues. The germline CDR1 and CDR2 sequences are SGHRS and YFSETQ. Trimming pared 0 bases from V and 5 bases from J, leaving 8 bases between. The CDR3 sequence is CASSLAAATEAFF. DNA for the CDR3: TGCGCCAGCAGCTTGGCAGCAGCTACTGAAGCTTTCTTT.

The V call is TRBV6-1, the J call TRBJ1-2, with D perhaps TRBD1 (5 bases). V lost 2 bases to trimming and J lost 7 bases, with 20 bases between them. CDR3 length: 16 residues. CDR1 and CDR2 (germline): MNHNS, SASEGT. The CDR3 reads CASSEKPTRARGGYTF. In DNA, the CDR3 is TGTGCCAGCAGTGAAAAGCCGACAAGAGCTAGGGGTGGCTACACCTTC.

The chain joins TRBV3-1 (or the pseudogene TRBV3-2) to TRBJ2-3; no reliable D call. CDR1 and CDR2 (germline): LGHDT, YNNKEL (reference sequence). The CDR3 is 15 residues long. Trimming pared 7 bases from V and 5 bases from J, leaving 19 bases between. CDR3 sequence: CASTAKGSPLDTQYF. In nucleotides, the CDR3 is TGTGCCAGCACCGCCAAAGGGTCCCCTCTAGATACGCAGTATTTT.

The chain couples TRBV27 to TRBJ1-1, with a tentative D call TRBD1 (6 bases). CDR1 and CDR2 (germline): MNHEY, SMNVEV (reference sequence). Trimming removed 0 bases at V and 0 bases at J, with 14 bases between. CDR3 length equals 17 residues. In DNA form, the CDR3 reads TGTGCCAGCAGTTTATCAGCTCGGGGGGGCTTGAACACTGAAGCTTTCTTT. It yields the protein CASSLSARGGLNTEAFF.

This clone was picked up one time. The chain is built from TRBV7-8 and TRBJ1-5; perhaps TRBD1 as D (5 bases). The germline gives CDR1 SGHVS, CDR2 FQNEAQ. The CDR3 extends over 13 amino acids. V gave up 5 bases and J gave up 7 bases, with 12 bases separating them. CDR3 nucleotide sequence: TGTGCCAGCAGCCCTCGAGGGGACCAGCCCCAGCATTTT. The encoded protein is CASSPRGDQPQHF. Full variable domain (outside the CDR3, taken from reference TRBV7-8 and TRBJ1-5): GAGVSQSPRYKVAKRGQDVALRCDPISGHVSLFWYQQALGQGPEFLTYFQNEAQLDKSGLPSDRFFAERPEGSVSTLKIQRTQQEDSAVYLCASSPRGDQPQHFGDGTRLSIL.

V usage is TRBV6-1 and J usage is TRBJ1-5, with a tentative D call TRBD1 (5 bases). Trimming cost V 2 bases and J 4 bases, with 12 bases left between them. Germline CDR1 MNHNS, CDR2 SASEGT. There are 15 residues in the CDR3. The CDR3 region has the DNA TGTGCCAGCAGTGAACCATACGAGGGGAATCAGCCCCAGCATTTT. Residues: CASSEPYEGNQPQHF.